This T cell receptor beta chain was captured by sequencing in a study of T cell changes during pregnancy in multiple sclerosis. TCRdb's copy holds only in-frame clones and misses some; the assay was immunoSEQ multiplex PCR. Of fewer than 15,000 clones listed, 65% to 90% are singletons. Trimming removed 4 bases from V and 3 bases from J, with 16 bases in between. Germline lookup yields CDR1 SGHNT and CDR2 YYREEE (reference sequence). This CDR3 is 15 amino acids long. J is TRBJ2-5 and V is TRBV5-4, with a weak D call TRBD2 (5 bases). Sample: CD8+ T cells from peripheral blood mononuclear cells, taken in the first trimester of pregnancy. The sequence came from a female donor with multiple sclerosis, enrolled in a pregnancy study. The CDR3 reads CASSLGPGLKETQYF. The CDR3 region has the DNA TGTGCCAGCAGCCTCGGCCCCGGACTGAAAGAGACCCAGTACTTC. The whole variable domain, filled in from reference TRBV5-4 and TRBJ2-5, reads ETGVTQSPTHLIKTRGQQVTLRCSSQSGHNTVSWYQQALGQGPQFIFQYYREEENGRGNFPPRFSGLQFPNYSSELNVNALELDDSALYLCASSLGPGLKETQYFGPGTRLLVL.